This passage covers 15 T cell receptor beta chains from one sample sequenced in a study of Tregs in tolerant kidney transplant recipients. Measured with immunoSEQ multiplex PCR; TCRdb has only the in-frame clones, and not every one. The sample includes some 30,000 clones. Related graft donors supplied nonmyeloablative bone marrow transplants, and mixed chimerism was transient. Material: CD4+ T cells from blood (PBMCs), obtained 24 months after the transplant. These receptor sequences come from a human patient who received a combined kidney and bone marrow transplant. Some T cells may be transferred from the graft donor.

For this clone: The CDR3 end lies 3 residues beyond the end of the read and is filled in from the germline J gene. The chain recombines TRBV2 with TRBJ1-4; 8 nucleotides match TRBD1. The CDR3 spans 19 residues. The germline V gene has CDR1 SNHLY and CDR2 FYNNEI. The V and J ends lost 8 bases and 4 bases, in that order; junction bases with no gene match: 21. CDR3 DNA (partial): TGTGCCAGCCTTAGCAACCCCGGACAGGGATTTTGGCTTAATGAAAAA. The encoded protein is CASLSNPGQGFWLNEK. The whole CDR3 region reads CASLSNPGQGFWLNEKLFF.

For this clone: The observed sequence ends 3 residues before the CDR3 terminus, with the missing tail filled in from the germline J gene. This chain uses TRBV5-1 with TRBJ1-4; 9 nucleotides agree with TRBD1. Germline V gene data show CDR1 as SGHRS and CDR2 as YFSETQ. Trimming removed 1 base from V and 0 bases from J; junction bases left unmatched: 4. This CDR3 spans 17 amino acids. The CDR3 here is CASSLRGQGATNEKLFF. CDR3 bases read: TGCGCCAGCAGCTTGAGGGGACAGGGCGCAACTAATGAAAAA.

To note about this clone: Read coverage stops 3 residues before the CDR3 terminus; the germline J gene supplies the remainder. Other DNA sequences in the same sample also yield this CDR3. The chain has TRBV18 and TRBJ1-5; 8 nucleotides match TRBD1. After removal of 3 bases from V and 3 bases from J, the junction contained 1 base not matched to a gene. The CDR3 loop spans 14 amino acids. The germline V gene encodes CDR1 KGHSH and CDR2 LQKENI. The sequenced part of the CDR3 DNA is TGTGCCAGCTCACCGGACAGGGCCAATCAGCCC. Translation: CASSPDRANQP. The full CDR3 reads CASSPDRANQPQHF.

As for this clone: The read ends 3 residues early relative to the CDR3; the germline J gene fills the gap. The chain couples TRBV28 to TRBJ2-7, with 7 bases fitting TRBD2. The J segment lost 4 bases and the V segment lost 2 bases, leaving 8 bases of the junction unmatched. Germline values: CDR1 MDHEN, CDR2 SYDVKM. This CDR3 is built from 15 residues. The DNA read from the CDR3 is TGTGCCAGCAGTTTAGGCGGGAGACTTGTTTACGAG. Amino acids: CASSLGGRLVYE. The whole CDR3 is CASSLGGRLVYEQYF.

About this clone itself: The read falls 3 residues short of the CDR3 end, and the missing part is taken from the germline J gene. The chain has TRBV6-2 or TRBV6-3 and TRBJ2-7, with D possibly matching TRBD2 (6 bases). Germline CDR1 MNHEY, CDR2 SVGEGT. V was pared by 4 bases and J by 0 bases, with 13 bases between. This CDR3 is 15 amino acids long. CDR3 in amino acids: CASSLGGKSSYEQYF. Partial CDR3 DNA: TGTGCCAGCAGTTTGGGCGGGAAAAGCTCCTACGAG.

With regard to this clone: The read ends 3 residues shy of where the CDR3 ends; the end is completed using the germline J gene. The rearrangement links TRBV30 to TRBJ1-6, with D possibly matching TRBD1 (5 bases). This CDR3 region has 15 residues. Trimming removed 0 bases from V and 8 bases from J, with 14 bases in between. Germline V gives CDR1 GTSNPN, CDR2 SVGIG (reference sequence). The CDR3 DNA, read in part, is TGTGCCTGGAGTGTGAAGGACACCACCTATTCACCC. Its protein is CAWSVKDTTYSP. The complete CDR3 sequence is CAWSVKDTTYSPLHF.

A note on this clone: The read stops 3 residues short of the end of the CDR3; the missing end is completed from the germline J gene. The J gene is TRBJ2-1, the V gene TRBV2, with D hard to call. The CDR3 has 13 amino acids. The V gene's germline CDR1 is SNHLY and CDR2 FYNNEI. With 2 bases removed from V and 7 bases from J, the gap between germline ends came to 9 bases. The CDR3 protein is CASSETTINEQFF. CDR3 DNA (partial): TGTGCCAGCAGTGAAACTACCATTAATGAG. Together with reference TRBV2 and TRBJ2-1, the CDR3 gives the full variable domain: EPEVTQTPSHQVTQMGQEVILRCVPISNHLYFYWYRQILGQKVEFLVSFYNNEISEKSEIFDDQFSVERPDGSNFTLKIRSTKLEDSAMYFCASSETTINEQFFGPGTRLTVL.

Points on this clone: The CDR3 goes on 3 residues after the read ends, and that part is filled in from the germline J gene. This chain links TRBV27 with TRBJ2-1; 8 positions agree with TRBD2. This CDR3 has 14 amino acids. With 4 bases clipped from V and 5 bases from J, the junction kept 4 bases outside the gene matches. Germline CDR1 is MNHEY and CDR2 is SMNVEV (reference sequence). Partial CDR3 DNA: TGTGCCAGCAGTTACGGCGGGAGGAACAATGAG. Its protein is CASSYGGRNNE. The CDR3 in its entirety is CASSYGGRNNEQFF.

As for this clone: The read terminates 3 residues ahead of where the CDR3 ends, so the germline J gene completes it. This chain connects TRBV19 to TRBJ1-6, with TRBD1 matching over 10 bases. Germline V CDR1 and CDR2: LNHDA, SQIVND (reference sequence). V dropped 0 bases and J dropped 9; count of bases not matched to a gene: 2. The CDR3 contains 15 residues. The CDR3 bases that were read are TGTGCCAGTAGTATAGAGGGACAGGGGATTTCACCC. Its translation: CASSIEGQGISP. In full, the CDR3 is CASSIEGQGISPLHF.

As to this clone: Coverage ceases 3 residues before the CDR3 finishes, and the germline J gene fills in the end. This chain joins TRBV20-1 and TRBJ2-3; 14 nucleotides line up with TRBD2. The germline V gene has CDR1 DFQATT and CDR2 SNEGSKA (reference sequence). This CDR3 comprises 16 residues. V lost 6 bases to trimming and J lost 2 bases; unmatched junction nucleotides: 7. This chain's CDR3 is CSAPGLAGVFTDTQYF. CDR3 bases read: TGCAGTGCCCCGGGACTAGCGGGAGTTTTCACAGATACG.

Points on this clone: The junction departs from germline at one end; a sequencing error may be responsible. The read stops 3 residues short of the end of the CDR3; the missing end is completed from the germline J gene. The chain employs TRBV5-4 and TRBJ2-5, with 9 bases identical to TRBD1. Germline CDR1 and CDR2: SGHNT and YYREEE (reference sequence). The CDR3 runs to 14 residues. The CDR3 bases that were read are TGTGCCAGCAGCTTACAGGGGGCCCAAAAGACC. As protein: CASSLQGAQKT. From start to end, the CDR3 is CASSLQGAQKTQYF. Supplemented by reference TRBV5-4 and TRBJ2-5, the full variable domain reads ETGVTQSPTHLIKTRGQQVTLRCSSQSGHNTVSWYQQALGQGPQFIFQYYREEENGRGNFPPRFSGLQFPNYSSELNVNALELDDSALYLCASSLQGAQKTQYFGPGTRLLVL.

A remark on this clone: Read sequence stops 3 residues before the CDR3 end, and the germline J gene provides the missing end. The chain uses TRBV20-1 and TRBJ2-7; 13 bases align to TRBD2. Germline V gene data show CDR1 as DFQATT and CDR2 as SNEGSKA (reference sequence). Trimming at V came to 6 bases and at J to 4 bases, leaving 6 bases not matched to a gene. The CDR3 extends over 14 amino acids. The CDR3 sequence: CSARRGLAGYEQYF. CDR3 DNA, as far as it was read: TGCAGTGCACGAAGGGGACTAGCGGGGTACGAG.

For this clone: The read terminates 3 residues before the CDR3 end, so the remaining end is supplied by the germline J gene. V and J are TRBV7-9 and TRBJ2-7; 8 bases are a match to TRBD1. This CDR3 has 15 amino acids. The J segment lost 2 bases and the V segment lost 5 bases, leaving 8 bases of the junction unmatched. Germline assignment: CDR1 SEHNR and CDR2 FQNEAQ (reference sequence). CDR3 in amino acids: CASSEQGTGTYEQYF. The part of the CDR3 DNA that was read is TGTGCCAGCAGCGAACAGGGGACAGGAACCTACGAG.

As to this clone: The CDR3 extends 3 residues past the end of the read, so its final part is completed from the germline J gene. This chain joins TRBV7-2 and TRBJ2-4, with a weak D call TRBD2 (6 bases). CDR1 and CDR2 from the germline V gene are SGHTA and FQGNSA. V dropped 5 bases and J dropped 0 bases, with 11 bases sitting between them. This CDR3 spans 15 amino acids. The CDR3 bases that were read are TGTGCCAGCAGCGTTCGGGGGATAGCCAAAAACATT. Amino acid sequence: CASSVRGIAKNI. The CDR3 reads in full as CASSVRGIAKNIQYF.

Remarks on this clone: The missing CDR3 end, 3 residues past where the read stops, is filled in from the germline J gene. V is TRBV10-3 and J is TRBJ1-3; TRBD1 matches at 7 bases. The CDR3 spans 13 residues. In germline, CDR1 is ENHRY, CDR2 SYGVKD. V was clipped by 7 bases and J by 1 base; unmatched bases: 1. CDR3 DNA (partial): TGTGCCATCACGGACAGGTCTGGAAACACC. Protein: CAITDRSGNT. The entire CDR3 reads CAITDRSGNTIYF.